One T cell receptor beta chain is described in this entry. The same CDR3 is also encoded by other DNA sequences in this sample. The data derive from a study of control samples from healthy donors and cancer patients. This CDR3 is 14 amino acids long. V lost 4 bases and J lost 2; bases outside the gene matches: 1. In germline, CDR1 is MDHEN, CDR2 SYDVKM. Assay used: immunoSEQ multiplex PCR; TCRdb lists only in-frame clones, some missing. The top ten clones hold just over 8.5% of a sample with approximately 140,000 clones, about 88% of them seen once. The V and J genes are TRBV28 and TRBJ1-3; 8 positions agree with TRBD1. Material: blood. The sequence was collected from a woman in her 30s in good health. The CDR3 sequence: CASSSGGTGNTIYF. DNA of the CDR3: TGTGCCAGCAGTTCAGGGGGCACTGGAAACACCATATATTTT. Full variable domain (outside the CDR3, taken from reference TRBV28 and TRBJ1-3): DVKVTQSSRYLVKRTGEKVFLECVQDMDHENMFWYRQDPGLGLRLIYFSYDVKMKEKGDIPEGYSVSREKKERFSLILESASTNQTSMYLCASSSGGTGNTIYFGEGSWLTVV.